One and the same sample provided the 8 T cell receptor beta chains below, sequenced in a study of cytomegalovirus exposure and HLA in healthy donors. Researchers ran the PCR with 60 Vbeta and 13 Jbeta primers. Repertoires were generated with immunoSEQ multiplex PCR, while TCRdb's copy carries only in-frame clones and drops some. The top ten hold less than 2.5% of the sample, which has 150,000 to 190,000 clones, 80% to 90% seen once. The sample comprised PBMCs. Every receptor here comes from a woman aged 18-35 years in good health and CMV-seronegative.

The chain links TRBV7-2 to TRBJ2-7; possible D gene TRBD2, 6 bases. With 5 bases removed from V and 0 bases from J, the gap between germline ends came to 17 bases. CDR1 is SGHTA, CDR2 FQGNSA, per germline. The length of the CDR3 is 16 residues. CDR3 sequence: CASSPGLYLNSYEQYF. The CDR3 bases are TGTGCCAGCAGCCCGGGACTCTACTTGAACTCCTACGAGCAGTACTTC.

This chain uses TRBV10-2 with TRBJ1-2; D not resolved. This CDR3 spans 13 amino acids. The V and J ends lost 5 bases and 1 base respectively, with 8 bases between them. From germline, CDR1 is WSHSY and CDR2 SAAADI. The CDR3 loop is CASSWTFNYGYTF. CDR3 nucleotides: TGCGCCAGCAGTTGGACTTTTAACTATGGCTACACCTTC.

As to this clone: One end of the junction varies from germline; a read error may be responsible. The chain couples TRBV7-7 to TRBJ2-5, with D possibly being TRBD2 (6 bases). Germline V CDR1 and CDR2: SSHAT, FNYEAQ (reference sequence). CDR3 size: 15 residues. The DNA of the CDR3 is TGTGCTAGCAGCTTAGGGAGGTTGTTGCAAGAGACCCAGTACTTC. Protein sequence: CASSLGRLLQETQYF.

This clone has only one observation. The chain links TRBV9 to TRBJ2-3; D uncertain. The CDR3 is 15 residues long. CDR1 and CDR2 from the germline V gene are SGDLS and YYNGEE. Trimming removed 0 bases at V and 4 bases at J, with 12 bases between. The CDR3 bases are TGTGCCAGCAGCGTAGGCAGTATATTCCCAGATACGCAGTATTTT. This gives the protein CASSVGSIFPDTQYF.

V and J are TRBV7-9 and TRBJ2-7; D not resolved. Trimming stripped 3 bases from V and 0 bases from J, with 3 bases between. The CDR3 spans 12 residues. The germline V gene encodes CDR1 SEHNR and CDR2 FQNEAQ (reference sequence). CDR3 DNA: TGTGCCAGCAGCTTGAGCTCCTACGAGCAGTACTTC. It codes for CASSLSSYEQYF. Looking up the rest from reference TRBV7-9 and TRBJ2-7 gives the full variable domain: DTGVSQNPRHKITKRGQNVTFRCDPISEHNRLYWYRQTLGQGPEFLTYFQNEAQLEKSRLLSDRFSAERPKGSFSTLEIQRTEQGDSAMYLCASSLSSYEQYFGPGTRLTVT.

The rearrangement links TRBV30 to TRBJ2-7; weak D call: TRBD1 (6 bases). Trimming pared 3 bases from V and 4 bases from J, leaving 16 bases between. CDR3 length: 14 amino acids. Looked up from germline, CDR1 is GTSNPN and CDR2 is SVGIG (reference sequence). For the CDR3, the DNA is TGTGCCTGGAGAAGGGGCAGGGGCGGGTACGAGCAGTACTTC. It yields the protein CAWRRGRGGYEQYF.

The genes are TRBV6-1 and TRBJ2-7; 9 bases are shared with TRBD1. Germline V gene lookup returns CDR1 MNHNS and CDR2 SASEGT. The CDR3 sequence is 15 residues long. The junction had 7 bases not matched to a gene; V was cut back by 3 bases and J by 4 bases. CDR3 amino acids: CASSDPTGQGYEQYF. The CDR3 nucleotides are TGTGCCAGCAGTGACCCAACGGGACAGGGTTACGAGCAGTACTTC.

This sequence joins TRBV7-9 and TRBJ2-7; 9 nucleotides match TRBD2. The trim removed 5 bases at V and 3 bases at J, leaving 14 bases unmatched. Germline loops: CDR1 SEHNR, CDR2 FQNEAQ (reference sequence). The CDR3 loop spans 17 amino acids. The CDR3 DNA reads as TGTGCCAGCAGCGACCTGCCTCGACTAGCGGCTAACTACGAGCAGTACTTC. Translating it yields CASSDLPRLAANYEQYF.